This T cell receptor (beta chain) was obtained from a study of cytomegalovirus exposure and HLA in healthy donors. This CDR3 has 15 amino acids. Unmatched junction bases numbered 8, after V lost 1 base and J lost 5 bases. The germline CDR1 and CDR2 sequences are SGHNT and YYREEE (reference sequence). PCR was performed using 60 Vbeta and 13 Jbeta primers. Here immunoSEQ multiplex PCR was the method, and the copy in TCRdb shows in-frame clones only, minus some. The table records tens of thousands of clones, roughly 60% of them present only once. This chain uses TRBV5-4 with TRBJ1-1; 7 bases are a match to TRBD1. This TCR was sampled from a boy younger than 18 in good health and CMV-seropositive. Specimen: PBMCs. For the CDR3, the DNA is TGTGCCAGCAGCTTGACCCTGGACAGGAGTACTGAAGCTTTCTTT. This translates into CASSLTLDRSTEAFF.